This T cell receptor beta chain was sequenced for a study of shared clonotypes between healthy human individuals. Whole-study context: Three CD4 naive, three CD4 memory, two CD8 naive and one CD8 memory plate were used per donor.

Sequencing was performed with immunoSEQ multiplex PCR; in TCRdb, only in-frame clones are kept and a portion is missing. The table lists over a million clones, 96% of them singletons. The CDR3 covers 15 residues. V was clipped by 1 base and J by 3 bases, with 10 bases between them. Germline-derived CDR1 and CDR2 are SGHTA and FQGNSA. Points on this clone: Its antigen remains unidentified.

The study's findings and limits: Measured sharing among donors was expected to vary with sequencing depth.

Sequencing used naive CD4+ T cells sorted from blood. As to subset: CD45RA+ positively selected. The clonotype originates from a man aged 25-45 years in good health. The chain is built from TRBV7-2 and TRBJ1-5, with D tentatively TRBD1 (5 bases). CDR3 sequence reads: CASSLEAGFNQPQHF. Written as DNA, the CDR3 is TGTGCCAGCAGCTTAGAGGCAGGGTTCAATCAGCCCCAGCATTTT.